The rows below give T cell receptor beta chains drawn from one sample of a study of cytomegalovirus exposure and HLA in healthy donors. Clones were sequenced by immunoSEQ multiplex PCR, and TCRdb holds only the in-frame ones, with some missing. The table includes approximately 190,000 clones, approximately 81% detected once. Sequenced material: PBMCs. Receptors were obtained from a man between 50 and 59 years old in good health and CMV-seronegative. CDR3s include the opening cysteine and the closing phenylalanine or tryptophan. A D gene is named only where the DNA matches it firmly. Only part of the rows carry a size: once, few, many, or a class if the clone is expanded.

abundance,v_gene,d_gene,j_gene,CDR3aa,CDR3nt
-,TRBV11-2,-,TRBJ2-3,CASSLGTVTGTDTQYF,TGTGCCAGCAGCTTAGGGACAGTTACGGGGACAGATACGCAGTATTTT
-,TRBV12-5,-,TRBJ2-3,CASGPSWGPTDTQYF,TGTGCTAGTGGCCCCTCTTGGGGGCCCACAGATACGCAGTATTTT
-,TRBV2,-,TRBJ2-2,CASSSRGSGELFF,TGTGCCAGCAGTTCGAGGGGGTCAGGGGAGCTGTTTTTT
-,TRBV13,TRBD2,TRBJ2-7,CASSLGSGEYEQYF,TGTGCCAGCAGCTTAGGTAGCGGGGAATACGAGCAGTACTTC
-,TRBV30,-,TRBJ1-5,CAWSGSRGKGNQPQHF,TGTGCCTGGAGCGGAAGTAGGGGGAAGGGCAATCAGCCCCAGCATTTT
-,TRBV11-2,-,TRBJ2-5,CASSNLVETQYF,TGTGCCAGCAGTAATCTTGTAGAGACCCAGTACTTC
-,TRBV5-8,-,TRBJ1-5,CASSLRHISNQPQHF,TGTGCCAGCAGCTTGCGACATATCAGCAATCAGCCCCAGCATTTT
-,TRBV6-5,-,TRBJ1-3,CASSPSAGNTIYF,TGTGCCAGCAGTCCGAGTGCTGGAAACACCATATATTTT
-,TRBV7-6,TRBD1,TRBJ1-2,CASSLGHRDRNYGYTF,TGTGCCAGCAGCTTGGGCCACCGGGACAGGAATTATGGCTACACCTTC
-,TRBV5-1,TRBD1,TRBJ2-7,CASSLGEGQPVEQYF,TGCGCCAGCAGCTTGGGAGAGGGACAGCCAGTCGAGCAGTACTTC
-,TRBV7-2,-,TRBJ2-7,CASSTGQKTYEQYF,TGTGCCAGCAGCACCGGACAGAAAACCTACGAGCAGTACTTC
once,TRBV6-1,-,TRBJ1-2,CASSAGSHAVLYGYTF,TGTGCCAGCAGTGCCGGGAGCCACGCAGTTCTCTATGGCTACACCTTC
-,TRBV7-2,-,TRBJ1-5,CASSNPFAGEPQHF,TGTGCCAGCAGCAACCCTTTCGCGGGTGAGCCCCAGCATTTT
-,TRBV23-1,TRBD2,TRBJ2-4,CASSLLAGGSKNIQYF,TGCGCCAGCAGCCTACTAGCGGGGGGATCCAAAAACATTCAGTACTTC
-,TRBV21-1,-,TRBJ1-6,CASSPNVWASPLHF,TGTGCCAGCAGCCCAAACGTCTGGGCTTCACCCCTCCACTTT
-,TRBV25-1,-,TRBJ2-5,CAAGGTQYF,TGTGCCGCCGGCGGGACCCAGTACTTC
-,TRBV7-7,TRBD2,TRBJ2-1,CASSLDGGGEQFF,TGTGCCAGCAGCTTAGACGGGGGGGGTGAGCAGTTCTTC
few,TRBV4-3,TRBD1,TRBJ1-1,CASSQLGQGGEAFF,TGCGCCAGCAGCCAACTCGGACAGGGTGGTGAAGCTTTCTTT
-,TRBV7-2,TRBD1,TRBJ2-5,CASSWPGTGMRRETQYF,TGTGCCAGCAGCTGGCCCGGGACAGGGATGAGACGAGAGACCCAGTACTTC
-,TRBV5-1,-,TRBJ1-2,CASSLDWPAIHGYTF,TGCGCCAGCAGCTTAGACTGGCCGGCGATCCATGGCTACACCTTC
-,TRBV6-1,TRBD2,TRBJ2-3,CASSEEAGTFGTQYF,TGTGCCAGCAGTGAAGAAGCGGGGACGTTTGGTACGCAGTATTTT
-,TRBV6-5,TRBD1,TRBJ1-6,CASSSDRESPLHF,TGTGCCAGCAGTTCGGACAGGGAGTCACCCCTCCACTTT
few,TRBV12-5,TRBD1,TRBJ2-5,CASGLVLRGRLKTQYF,TGTGCTAGTGGTTTGGTCCTGAGGGGGCGGCTGAAGACCCAGTACTTC
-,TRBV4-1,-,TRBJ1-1,CASSQDLRGGEAFF,TGCGCCAGCAGCCAAGATTTACGGGGGGGTGAAGCTTTCTTT
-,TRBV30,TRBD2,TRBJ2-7,CAWSVLAGASYEQYF,TGTGCCTGGAGTGTCCTAGCGGGGGCCTCCTACGAGCAGTACTTC
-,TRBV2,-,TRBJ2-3,CASSEYRYTDTQYF,TGTGCCAGCAGTGAGTACAGATACACAGATACGCAGTATTTT
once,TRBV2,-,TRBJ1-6,CASSARGDSPLHF,TGTGCCAGCAGTGCCAGGGGTGATTCACCCCTCCACTTT
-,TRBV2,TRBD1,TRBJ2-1,CAIISGTGGAEQFF,TGTGCCATCATTTCCGGGACAGGGGGCGCTGAGCAGTTCTTC
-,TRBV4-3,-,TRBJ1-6,CASSQDPGTDNSPLHF,TGCGCCAGCAGCCAAGATCCCGGTACGGATAATTCACCCCTCCACTTT
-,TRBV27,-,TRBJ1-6,CASSFWRPDFSPLHF,TGTGCCAGCAGTTTTTGGCGCCCTGACTTTTCACCCCTCCACTTT
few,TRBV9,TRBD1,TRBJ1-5,CASTTGDSNQPQHF,TGTGCCAGTACGACAGGGGATAGCAATCAGCCCCAGCATTTT
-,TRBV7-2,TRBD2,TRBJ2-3,CASSFILAGTDTQYF,TGTGCCAGCAGCTTTATTCTAGCGGGGACAGATACGCAGTATTTT
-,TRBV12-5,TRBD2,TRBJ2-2,CASGFGVAGGPTGELFF,TGTGCTAGTGGTTTTGGAGTAGCGGGGGGGCCTACCGGGGAGCTGTTTTTT
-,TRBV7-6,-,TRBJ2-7,CASSPIGPTQEQYF,TGTGCCAGCAGCCCCATTGGGCCTACGCAGGAGCAGTACTTC
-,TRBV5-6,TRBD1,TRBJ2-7,CASSGQGAKSYEQYF,TGTGCCAGCAGCGGTCAGGGGGCAAAATCCTACGAGCAGTACTTC
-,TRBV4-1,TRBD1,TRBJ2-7,CASSFSQGESYEQYF,TGCGCCAGCAGCTTTTCACAGGGGGAATCCTACGAGCAGTACTTC
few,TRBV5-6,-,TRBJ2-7,CASSSYGGSYEQYF,TGTGCCAGCAGCTCGTACGGGGGATCCTACGAGCAGTACTTC
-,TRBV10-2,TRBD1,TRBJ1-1,CASIDRVATEAFF,TGCGCCAGCATTGACAGGGTGGCCACTGAAGCTTTCTTT
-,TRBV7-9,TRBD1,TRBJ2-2,CASSIKQGGSGELFF,TGTGCCAGCAGCATAAAACAGGGGGGCTCCGGGGAGCTGTTTTTT
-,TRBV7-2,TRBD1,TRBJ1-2,CASSQGQSRGYTF,TGTGCCAGCAGCCAGGGACAGTCGCGTGGCTACACCTTC
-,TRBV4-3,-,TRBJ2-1,CASSRYASTEQFF,TGCGCCAGCAGCCGCTACGCGTCAACTGAGCAGTTCTTC
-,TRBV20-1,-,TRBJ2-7,CSASPTNEQYF,TGCAGTGCTAGCCCTACCAACGAGCAGTACTTC